This T cell receptor (beta chain) originates from a study of CD8 T cells in Susac syndrome. CD8+ and CD4+ T cells taken from blood had their TCR beta sequenced. Both CD4+ and CD8+ T cells were negatively isolated, and TEMRA cells underwent FACS enrichment. Random hexamers were used to reverse transcribe an amount of about 0.45 to 1 ug RNA. TCRdb reprocessed the immunoSEQ multiplex PCR reads via MiXCR and lists one record per CDR3 protein. The sample lists about 120,000 distinct CDR3 sequences, around 94% occurring once. This clonotype has only one observation. The sample comprised CD4+ T cells from PBMCs. The clonotype comes from a human donor in good health.

CDR3 amino acids: CASRITSGPAYEQYF. The CDR3 region has the DNA TGTGCCAGCAGGATTACTAGCGGGCCAGCCTACGAGCAGTACTTC. V gene TRBV28 combines with J gene TRBJ2-7; TRBD2 matches 9 bases. This CDR3 is 15 amino acids long. V lost 6 bases, J lost 2 bases, and 8 bases stayed unmatched. The germline V gene encodes CDR1 MDHEN and CDR2 SYDVKM.